These 25 T cell receptor beta chains came from one sample sequenced in a study of PD-1 blockade in classical Hodgkin lymphoma. Stated time point: cycle 4 day 1 (C4D1), after less than 7 weeks of nivolumab. Every patient had relapsed following autologous stem cell transplantation, and cohorts differed in brentuximab vedotin exposure. Magnetic negative selection served to purify CD4+ T cells out of PBMCs that had been thawed. Data came from immunoSEQ multiplex PCR; TCRdb stores just in-frame clones and leaves some out. The sample contains about 25,000 clones, 80% to 85% of which appear only once. The sequenced sample was CD4+ T cells from blood, obtained before the fourth cycle of nivolumab. All receptors derive from a human donor with classical Hodgkin lymphoma.

This clone was counted between two and nine times. V is TRBV29-1 and J is TRBJ1-5; 7 bases agree with TRBD1. This CDR3 is 14 amino acids long. Germline values: CDR1 SQVTM, CDR2 ANQGSEA. Losses at the gene ends were 6 bases for V and 3 bases for J; bases not matched to a gene: 8. This CDR3 reads CSVAGTDPNQPQHF. CDR3 nucleotides: TGCAGCGTCGCGGGGACAGATCCCAATCAGCCCCAGCATTTT. Full variable domain (outside the CDR3, taken from reference TRBV29-1 and TRBJ1-5): SAVISQKPSRDICQRGTSLTIQCQVDSQVTMMFWYRQQPGQSLTLIATANQGSEATYESGFVIDKFPISRPNLTFSTLTVSNMSPEDSSIYLCSVAGTDPNQPQHFGDGTRLSIL.

This clone came up once. The V and J genes are TRBV6-1 and TRBJ2-7; no firm D call. The CDR3 covers 14 residues. V was cut by 3 bases and J by 0 bases, with 9 bases left in between. Germline CDR1 and CDR2: MNHNS and SASEGT. CDR3 protein: CASSDGPISYEQYF. The CDR3 DNA is TGTGCCAGCAGTGATGGTCCGATCTCCTACGAGCAGTACTTC.

This clone showed up just a few times. The V call is TRBV5-1, the J call TRBJ1-1, with D maybe TRBD1 (5 bases). This CDR3 is built from 15 residues. From germline, CDR1 is SGHRS and CDR2 YFSETQ. V was cut by 0 bases and J by 1 base, with 10 bases left in between. The CDR3 spells CASSLGAQGNTEAFF. The DNA for the CDR3 is TGCGCCAGCAGCTTGGGGGCTCAGGGGAACACTGAAGCTTTCTTT.

The rearrangement joins TRBV6-1 to TRBJ1-1; D gene unclear. Trimming removed 0 bases at V and 1 base at J, with 9 bases between. The germline V gene has CDR1 MNHNS and CDR2 SASEGT. CDR3 length: 15 residues. The DNA for the CDR3 is TGTGCCAGCAGTGAAGCGCTCGGGCGGAACACTGAAGCTTTCTTT. Translation gives CASSEALGRNTEAFF.

The chain couples TRBV4-3 to TRBJ2-4, with a possible D match to TRBD2 (5 bases). In germline, CDR1 is LGHNA, CDR2 YSLEER. The V end lost 1 base, the J end lost 3 bases, and 22 bases lay between the germline ends. The CDR3 spans 19 residues. The CDR3 spells CASSQVLPGINPVKNIQYF. The CDR3 bases are TGCGCCAGCAGCCAAGTCCTCCCGGGAATCAACCCCGTCAAAAACATTCAGTACTTC.

The genes are TRBV5-1 and TRBJ1-2; 8 nucleotides agree with TRBD1. Germline V gene lookup returns CDR1 SGHRS and CDR2 YFSETQ. J gave up 3 bases and V 3 bases, and 13 bases lay outside the gene matches. CDR3 length: 17 amino acids. Here the CDR3 DNA reads TGCGCCAGCAGCTCGACCGAAACAGGGGGTTACGACTATGGCTACACCTTC. It is translated as CASSSTETGGYDYGYTF.

The chain combines TRBV6-4 with TRBJ2-3; D perhaps matches TRBD2 (6 bases). Germline assignment: CDR1 MRHNA and CDR2 SNTAGT. CDR3 length equals 15 residues. Trimming shortened V by 8 bases and J by 0 bases, and 15 bases separated the two germline ends. The CDR3 DNA follows: TGTGCCAGCTCAAAGTCCGGGACTAGCACAGATACGCAGTATTTT. It encodes CASSKSGTSTDTQYF.

This clone was seen only a few times. The chain links TRBV7-9 to TRBJ1-1; D is uncertain. Germline CDR1 is SEHNR and CDR2 is FQNEAQ (reference sequence). This CDR3 comprises 13 residues. The V and J ends lost 2 bases and 0 bases respectively, with 4 bases between them. Here the CDR3 DNA reads TGTGCCAGCAGCTTACACATGAACACTGAAGCTTTCTTT. Translating gives CASSLHMNTEAFF.

V usage is TRBV29-1 and J usage is TRBJ2-6, with TRBD1 matching over 7 bases. Germline-derived CDR1 and CDR2 are SQVTM and ANQGSEA. V shed 7 bases, J shed 1 base, and the junction held 7 bases outside the gene matches. This CDR3 has 15 residues. For the CDR3, the DNA is TGCAGCGCCCGGGACAGAGGTTCTGGGGCCAACGTCCTGACTTTC. This sequence encodes CSARDRGSGANVLTF.

The rearrangement uses TRBV12-5 and TRBJ2-1; TRBD2 agrees at 10 bases. The V gene's germline CDR1 is LGHNT and CDR2 FRNRAP. The J segment lost 8 bases and the V segment lost 0 bases, leaving 7 bases of the junction unmatched. CDR3 length equals 16 residues. In nucleotides, the CDR3 is TGTGCTAGTGGTTTGGTACTGGCTAGCGGGGGCCATGAGCAGTTCTTC. Translating it yields CASGLVLASGGHEQFF.

The chain has TRBV6-5 and TRBJ2-7; weak D call: TRBD1 (5 bases). The CDR3 consists of 14 residues. CDR1 and CDR2 (germline): MNHEY, SVGAGI. Trimming cost V 0 bases and J 5 bases, with 11 bases left between them. The CDR3 sequence is CASSYSAGLNEQYF. The CDR3 region has the DNA TGTGCCAGCAGTTACTCGGCAGGGCTGAACGAGCAGTACTTC.

This chain links TRBV30 with TRBJ2-5; possibly TRBD1 for D (6 bases). Trimming shortened V by 8 bases and J by 1 base, and 17 bases separated the two germline ends. Germline values: CDR1 GTSNPN, CDR2 SVGIG (reference sequence). The CDR3 contains 14 residues. CDR3 sequence (DNA): TGTGCCACCACCCTAGGGGGTCCCCAAGAGACCCAGTACTTC. Its translation: CATTLGGPQETQYF.

This clone was seen a handful of times. This chain joins TRBV2 and TRBJ2-7; the D is unclear. The germline gives CDR1 SNHLY, CDR2 FYNNEI. The CDR3 extends over 12 amino acids. Trimming shortened V by 2 bases and J by 1 base, and 3 bases separated the two germline ends. This CDR3 reads CASSEQSYEQYF. CDR3 DNA sequence: TGTGCCAGCAGTGAACAGTCCTACGAGCAGTACTTC.

V usage is TRBV2 and J usage is TRBJ1-5; no definite D call. The germline V gene encodes CDR1 SNHLY and CDR2 FYNNEI. The CDR3 loop spans 15 amino acids. With 3 bases removed from V and 4 bases from J, the gap between germline ends came to 13 bases. CDR3 region: CASSEDRDWNQPQHF. In nucleotides, the CDR3 is TGTGCCAGCAGTGAGGATAGGGATTGGAATCAGCCCCAGCATTTT. The variable domain in full, with the rest retrieved from reference TRBV2 and TRBJ1-5, is EPEVTQTPSHQVTQMGQEVILRCVPISNHLYFYWYRQILGQKVEFLVSFYNNEISEKSEIFDDQFSVERPDGSNFTLKIRSTKLEDSAMYFCASSEDRDWNQPQHFGDGTRLSIL.

In its sample, this clone was seen a few times. The rearrangement links TRBV18 to TRBJ1-1; maybe TRBD1 (5 bases). The CDR3 has 15 amino acids. The V end lost 6 bases, the J end lost 3 bases, and 17 bases lay between the germline ends. Germline CDR1 KGHSH, CDR2 LQKENI. CDR3 region: CASSLSRGGDTEAFF. The CDR3 DNA is TGTGCCAGCTCCCTGTCGCGGGGCGGGGACACTGAAGCTTTCTTT.

V usage is TRBV29-1 and J usage is TRBJ1-1; D possibly corresponds to TRBD1 (5 bases). CDR1 is SQVTM and CDR2 is ANQGSEA in the germline V gene. V lost 7 bases and J 4 bases, leaving 19 bases between the germline ends. The CDR3 runs 14 residues. The CDR3 loop reads CSALVGVGVTEAFF. The CDR3 DNA is TGCAGCGCCCTCGTGGGGGTCGGGGTCACTGAAGCTTTCTTT.

The J gene is TRBJ1-1, the V gene TRBV7-2; unclear D gene. The CDR3 consists of 15 residues. The ends were cut back, 1 base at V and 2 bases at J, with 11 bases in the middle. Germline loops: CDR1 SGHTA, CDR2 FQGNSA. The CDR3 region is CASSLGLSGNTEAFF. The CDR3 DNA reads as TGTGCCAGCAGCTTAGGGTTGTCGGGAAACACTGAAGCTTTCTTT.

The V and J genes are TRBV6-1 and TRBJ1-2; 7 positions match TRBD1. In germline, CDR1 is MNHNS, CDR2 SASEGT. V lost 5 bases, J lost 4 bases, and 4 bases stayed unmatched. The CDR3 totals 13 residues. The CDR3 reads CASSPQGSYGYTF. The DNA for the CDR3 is TGTGCCAGCAGTCCACAGGGGAGCTATGGCTACACCTTC.

The chain uses TRBV28 and TRBJ1-5; TRBD1 matches at 9 bases. There are 15 residues in the CDR3. Germline assignment: CDR1 MDHEN and CDR2 SYDVKM. J lost 5 bases, V lost 5 bases, and 7 bases had no gene match. For the CDR3, the DNA is TGTGCCAGCAGTACGGGACAGGGTCAATATCAGCCCCAGCATTTT. Translating it yields CASSTGQGQYQPQHF.

This clone has only a few counts. The rearrangement links TRBV2 to TRBJ1-1; no reliable D call. CDR1 and CDR2 (germline): SNHLY, FYNNEI. With 8 bases removed from V and 1 base from J, the gap between germline ends came to 11 bases. This CDR3 region has 13 residues. CDR3 nucleotides: TGTGCCAGCGCGACCGGGCCGAACACTGAAGCTTTCTTT. It codes for CASATGPNTEAFF. The whole variable domain, filled in from reference TRBV2 and TRBJ1-1, reads EPEVTQTPSHQVTQMGQEVILRCVPISNHLYFYWYRQILGQKVEFLVSFYNNEISEKSEIFDDQFSVERPDGSNFTLKIRSTKLEDSAMYFCASATGPNTEAFFGQGTRLTVV.

This chain links TRBV10-3 with TRBJ1-1; TRBD1 is a possible D gene (5 bases). The germline V gene encodes CDR1 ENHRY and CDR2 SYGVKD. This CDR3 comprises 14 residues. Trimming left V 3 bases short and J 4 bases short, with 12 bases between. DNA for the CDR3: TGTGCCATCAGTGAAGGCGAAAGGGGCACTGAAGCTTTCTTT. This codes for CAISEGERGTEAFF.

The gene calls are TRBV4-1 and TRBJ2-7; D may correspond to TRBD1 or TRBD2 (5 bases each). The ends were cut back, 4 bases at V and 6 bases at J, with 22 bases in the middle. CDR1 is MGHRA and CDR2 is YSYEKL in the germline V gene. This CDR3 is 16 amino acids long. The CDR3 protein is CASSPSLGEMAVEQYF. The CDR3, as DNA: TGCGCCAGCAGCCCCTCCCTGGGGGAGATGGCTGTCGAGCAGTACTTC.

The J gene is TRBJ2-7, the V gene TRBV2; D call uncertain. V lost 8 bases and J 2 bases, leaving 10 bases between the germline ends. This CDR3 has 12 residues. CDR1 is SNHLY and CDR2 is FYNNEI in the germline V gene. The chain's CDR3 is CASGRDTYEQYF. The DNA of the CDR3 is TGTGCCAGCGGGCGAGATACCTACGAGCAGTACTTC.

The chain joins TRBV7-9 to TRBJ1-2; 12 nucleotides match TRBD1. CDR3 size: 14 residues. CDR1 is SEHNR and CDR2 is FQNEAQ in the germline V gene (reference sequence). After removal of 5 bases from V and 7 bases from J, the junction contained 5 bases not matched to a gene. The CDR3 region has the DNA TGTGCCAGCAGCCCGGGGACAGGGGGCTTTGGCTACACCTTC. It specifies CASSPGTGGFGYTF.

This clone has only one observation. The chain combines TRBV6-6 with TRBJ1-2; 7 bases are a match to TRBD1. The CDR3 spans 13 residues. The V and J ends lost 2 bases and 8 bases, in that order; junction bases with no gene match: 5. Germline lookup yields CDR1 MNHNY and CDR2 SVGAGI (reference sequence). CDR3 sequence reads: CASSYPGGDGYTF. The CDR3 DNA reads as TGTGCCAGCAGTTACCCAGGGGGAGACGGCTACACCTTC.